This TCR beta chain was captured in a study of blood T cell repertoires in COVID-19. This table comes from immunoSEQ multiplex PCR, and its TCRdb copy is limited to in-frame clones, with some not included. This table holds over 70,000 clones, roughly 86% found once. V lost 6 bases, J lost 9 bases, and 9 bases stayed unmatched. From germline, CDR1 is MNHEY and CDR2 SVGAGI. The CDR3 has 14 amino acids. The TCR sequence derives from a man aged 60-69 years with acute or convalescent COVID-19. The genes are TRBV6-5 and TRBJ1-1; 11 bases are a match to TRBD1. The sample consisted of peripheral blood. The CDR3 DNA follows: TGTGCCAGCAGCCCCGGGACAGGGGGGCAAAAAGCTTTCTTT. Translating gives CASSPGTGGQKAFF.